The 12 T cell receptor beta chains presented below share a single source sample, sequenced in a study of cytomegalovirus exposure and HLA in healthy donors. Assay: immunoSEQ multiplex PCR; the TCRdb copy retains only in-frame clones and omits some. The sample lists about 220,000 clones, around nine tenths occurring once. The sample comprised PBMCs. The receptors were gathered from a woman aged 18-29 years in good health and CMV-seronegative.

This clone was found a few times. This sequence joins TRBV6-5 and TRBJ1-2, with 7 bases identical to TRBD1. Germline V CDR1 and CDR2: MNHEY, SVGAGI. The CDR3 runs to 14 residues. V lost 4 bases and J lost 4; bases outside the gene matches: 6. CDR3 in DNA: TGTGCCAGCAGTTGGAACAGGGGAGTCTATGGCTACACCTTC. As protein: CASSWNRGVYGYTF.

The V call is TRBV30, the J call TRBJ2-7; perhaps TRBD1 as D (5 bases). This CDR3 comprises 14 residues. The germline V gene encodes CDR1 GTSNPN and CDR2 SVGIG (reference sequence). The V and J ends lost 5 bases and 3 bases respectively, with 17 bases between them. CDR3: CAWVGQGWNYEQYF. The CDR3 nucleotides read TGTGCCTGGGTGGGCCAGGGTTGGAACTACGAGCAGTACTTC.

The CDR3 loop is CASLDDRDNEQFF. CDR3 DNA: TGTGCCAGCTTGGACGACAGGGATAATGAGCAGTTCTTC. The rearrangement links TRBV2 to TRBJ2-1; 7 bases are shared with TRBD1. V trimming: 8 bases; J trimming: 7 bases; junction bases outside the gene matches: 8. Per germline, CDR1 SNHLY and CDR2 FYNNEI. CDR3 length equals 13 residues.

The genes are TRBV27 and TRBJ1-4, with TRBD1 as a possible D gene (6 bases). The CDR3 totals 15 residues. Germline CDR1 MNHEY, CDR2 SMNVEV (reference sequence). V shed 5 bases and J shed 7 bases, with 17 bases lying between them. CDR3 amino acids: CASSTDRDKVEKLFF. Written as DNA, the CDR3 is TGTGCCAGCAGTACTGATCGGGACAAAGTTGAAAAACTGTTTTTT.

The rearrangement links TRBV4-1 to TRBJ2-7, with D possibly matching TRBD2 (6 bases). The CDR3 contains 17 residues. V was pared by 5 bases and J by 3 bases, with 23 bases between. Germline CDR1 and CDR2: MGHRA and YSYEKL. As DNA, the CDR3 is TGCGCCAGCAGCTCCAAAGCCTGGCTAGCGCCGAGCTACGAGCAGTACTTC. Translated, it gives CASSSKAWLAPSYEQYF.

The chain employs TRBV27 and TRBJ2-1, with 9 bases identical to TRBD2. Per germline, CDR1 MNHEY and CDR2 SMNVEV (reference sequence). The CDR3 loop spans 15 amino acids. The trim removed 2 bases at V and 2 bases at J, leaving 1 base unmatched. CDR3 residues: CASSLQRGAYNEQFF. CDR3 in DNA: TGTGCCAGCAGTTTACAGCGGGGGGCCTACAATGAGCAGTTCTTC.

V and J are TRBV7-2 and TRBJ2-7; TRBD1 aligns across 8 bases. The CDR3 totals 15 residues. The junction had 9 bases not matched to a gene; V was cut back by 4 bases and J by 4 bases. The germline gives CDR1 SGHTA, CDR2 FQGNSA. The CDR3 sequence is CASSSGTGIFYEQYF. The DNA of the CDR3 is TGTGCCAGCAGCTCCGGGACAGGCATTTTTTACGAGCAGTACTTC.

The rearrangement joins TRBV5-4 to TRBJ1-2, with 8 bases aligning to TRBD1. This CDR3 spans 14 amino acids. Germline V gives CDR1 SGHNT, CDR2 YYREEE (reference sequence). The junction had 11 bases not matched to a gene; V was cut back by 5 bases and J by 8 bases. CDR3 sequence (DNA): TGTGCCAGCAGTTATCCGGGACAGGTGGTAGGCTACACCTTC. Translation: CASSYPGQVVGYTF.

The V and J genes are TRBV5-5 and TRBJ1-5; 8 bases map to TRBD1. Per the germline V gene, CDR1 is SGHKS and CDR2 is YYEKEE (reference sequence). The CDR3 runs 18 residues. V was pared by 4 bases and J by 5 bases, with 17 bases of the junction left unmatched. CDR3 protein: CASSGLSGGVSIDQPQHF. CDR3 bases: TGTGCCAGCAGCGGCCTGTCAGGGGGCGTCTCCATAGATCAGCCCCAGCATTTT.

This chain links TRBV19 with TRBJ1-4; 9 bases match TRBD1. This CDR3 is 14 amino acids long. Germline-derived CDR1 and CDR2 are LNHDA and SQIVND (reference sequence). V shed 4 bases and J 6 bases; nucleotides not matched to a gene: 3. The CDR3 nucleotides are TGTGCCAGTAGTAGGACAGGGGAGGATGAAAAACTGTTTTTT. It specifies CASSRTGEDEKLFF.

The chain couples TRBV28 to TRBJ2-5; D perhaps matches TRBD1 (5 bases). The V gene lost 10 bases and the J gene lost 2 bases, with 14 bases spanning the gap. Per the germline V gene, CDR1 is MDHEN and CDR2 is SYDVKM. This CDR3 has 13 amino acids. The CDR3 is CATTQTGQETQYF. The CDR3 region has the DNA TGTGCCACCACACAAACAGGTCAAGAGACCCAGTACTTC.

The CDR3 region is CASSYASGIILAGSYNEQFF. The CDR3 nucleotides are TGTGCCAGCAGTTACGCTAGCGGGATTATCCTCGCGGGCTCCTACAATGAGCAGTTCTTC. This chain joins TRBV28 and TRBJ2-1, with TRBD2 matching 9 bases. CDR1 and CDR2 from the germline V gene are MDHEN and SYDVKM. The CDR3 runs to 20 residues. The J segment lost 0 bases and the V segment lost 4 bases, leaving 16 bases of the junction unmatched.